One sample yielded the 11 T cell receptor beta chains listed below, sequenced in a study of cytomegalovirus exposure and HLA in healthy donors. The PCR was carried out with 60 Vbeta primers and 13 Jbeta primers. TCRdb keeps only in-frame clones here, not all; method: immunoSEQ multiplex PCR. This repertoire includes more than 95,000 clones. Material for sequencing was PBMCs. All receptors come from a man aged 18-30 years in good health and CMV-seronegative.

The rearrangement joins TRBV10-1 to TRBJ1-1, with TRBD1 matching 9 bases. Germline CDR1 WNHNN, CDR2 SYGVQD (reference sequence). V was pared by 6 bases and J by 8 bases, with 7 bases of the junction left unmatched. The CDR3 length is 13 residues. CDR3 region: CASRRTGEVEAFF. In DNA, the CDR3 is TGCGCCAGCAGGCGGACAGGGGAGGTAGAAGCTTTCTTT.

As DNA, the CDR3 is TGTGCCAGTAGTATCCCGGGACTAGTTGCCGGGGAGCTGTTTTTT. It specifies CASSIPGLVAGELFF. The chain combines TRBV19 with TRBJ2-2; 8 bases match TRBD2. V dropped 3 bases and J dropped 6; count of bases not matched to a gene: 6. The CDR3 runs 15 residues. The germline CDR1 and CDR2 sequences are LNHDA and SQIVND (reference sequence).

The chain joins TRBV7-2 to TRBJ1-6, with D possibly TRBD1 on 5 matching bases. Trimming took 4 bases from V and 5 from J, leaving 12 bases between them. Germline CDR1 and CDR2: SGHTA and FQGNSA. The CDR3 is 15 amino acids. The CDR3 DNA reads TGTGCCAGCAGCTCGGGTGGCAGGGATAATTCACCCCTCCACTTT. This translates into CASSSGGRDNSPLHF.

The chain is built from TRBV28 and TRBJ2-5, with a tentative D call TRBD1 (6 bases). V was shortened by 6 bases and J by 2 bases, with 22 bases between the two germline ends. The CDR3 sequence is 17 residues long. Germline V gene sequence: CDR1 MDHEN, CDR2 SYDVKM. CDR3 residues: CASSPLSGQVPQETQYF. The CDR3 DNA sequence: TGTGCCAGCAGCCCACTGTCGGGACAAGTGCCTCAAGAGACCCAGTACTTC. The entire variable domain, with the rest obtained from reference TRBV28 and TRBJ2-5, is as follows: DVKVTQSSRYLVKRTGEKVFLECVQDMDHENMFWYRQDPGLGLRLIYFSYDVKMKEKGDIPEGYSVSREKKERFSLILESASTNQTSMYLCASSPLSGQVPQETQYFGPGTRLLVL.

V is TRBV5-1 and J is TRBJ2-1; no definite D call. The CDR3 sequence is 14 residues long. Trimming stripped 6 bases from V and 0 bases from J, with 10 bases between. CDR1 SGHRS and CDR2 YFSETQ come from the germline V gene. The chain's CDR3 is CASTRWSSYNEQFF. CDR3 DNA sequence: TGCGCCAGCACCCGTTGGAGCTCCTACAATGAGCAGTTCTTC.

The J gene is TRBJ2-4, the V gene TRBV5-6, with 11 bases matching TRBD1. V lost 4 bases to trimming and J lost 6 bases; unmatched junction nucleotides: 9. The CDR3 spans 16 residues. Germline-derived CDR1 and CDR2 are SGHDT and YYEEEE. The CDR3 DNA is TGTGCCAGCAGCCCTCAAGGGACAGGGGGATTAAACATTCAGTACTTC. Translated: CASSPQGTGGLNIQYF.

The CDR3 reads CASSEGSGTGLYEQYF. As DNA, the CDR3 is TGTGCCAGCAGTGAAGGGTCTGGGACAGGGCTCTACGAGCAGTACTTC. V usage is TRBV6-1 and J usage is TRBJ2-7, with 9 bases lining up with TRBD1. J lost 3 bases, V lost 1 base, and 7 bases had no gene match. The length of the CDR3 is 16 residues. Looked up from germline, CDR1 is MNHNS and CDR2 is SASEGT.

CDR3 amino acids: CASSEIRGNEKLFF. The DNA of the CDR3 is TGCGCCAGCAGTGAGATTCGGGGGAATGAAAAACTGTTTTTT. The chain carries TRBV10-1 and TRBJ1-4, with D maybe TRBD1 (5 bases). Germline V lookup: CDR1 WNHNN, CDR2 SYGVQD (reference sequence). Trimming cost V 2 bases and J 5 bases, with 9 bases left between them. The CDR3 covers 14 residues.

CDR3 nucleotides: TGTGCCAGTAGGCGGGTCGGGGACAACTACAATGAGCAGTTCTTC. It translates to CASRRVGDNYNEQFF. V and J are TRBV19 and TRBJ2-1, with D tentatively TRBD1 (6 bases). The germline CDR1 and CDR2 sequences are LNHDA and SQIVND (reference sequence). The CDR3 spans 15 residues. The germline V and J ends were trimmed by 6 bases and 3 bases, with 15 bases remaining between them.

The genes are TRBV5-1 and TRBJ2-2; TRBD1 aligns across 8 bases. Trimming removed 2 bases from V and 2 bases from J; junction bases left unmatched: 5. The CDR3 extends over 16 amino acids. Germline-derived CDR1 and CDR2 are SGHRS and YFSETQ. The CDR3 DNA is TGCGCCAGCAGCTTTTCAGGACAGGGAAACACCGGGGAGCTGTTTTTT. This encodes CASSFSGQGNTGELFF.

The chain has TRBV11-3 and TRBJ2-5; maybe TRBD1 (6 bases). Trimming pared 4 bases from V and 2 bases from J, leaving 14 bases between. Germline CDR1 SGHNT, CDR2 YENEEA. This CDR3 has 15 residues. The CDR3: CASSSSRDNQETQYF. DNA of the CDR3: TGTGCCAGCAGCTCAAGTAGGGACAATCAAGAGACCCAGTACTTC. Drawing the rest from reference TRBV11-3 and TRBJ2-5, the complete variable domain is EAGVVQSPRYKIIEKKQPVAFWCNPISGHNTLYWYLQNLGQGPELLIRYENEEAVDDSQLPKDRFSAERLKGVDSTLKIQPAELGDSAVYLCASSSSRDNQETQYFGPGTRLLVL.